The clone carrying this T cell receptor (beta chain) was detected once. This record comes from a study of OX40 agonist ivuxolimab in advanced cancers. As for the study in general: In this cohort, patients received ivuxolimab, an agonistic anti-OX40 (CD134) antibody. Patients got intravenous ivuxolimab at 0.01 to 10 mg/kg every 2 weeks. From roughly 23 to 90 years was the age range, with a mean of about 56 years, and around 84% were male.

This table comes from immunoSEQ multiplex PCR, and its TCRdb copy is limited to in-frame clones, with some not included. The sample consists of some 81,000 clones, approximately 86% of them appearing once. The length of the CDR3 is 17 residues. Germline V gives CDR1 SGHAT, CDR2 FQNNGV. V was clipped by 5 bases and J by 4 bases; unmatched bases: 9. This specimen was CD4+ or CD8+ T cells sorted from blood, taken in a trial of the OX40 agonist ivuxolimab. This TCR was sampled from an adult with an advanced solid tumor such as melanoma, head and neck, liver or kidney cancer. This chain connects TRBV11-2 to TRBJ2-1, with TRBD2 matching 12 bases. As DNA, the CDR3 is TGTGCCAGCAGCGCCCGACTAGCGGGGGTGTATTACAATGAGCAGTTCTTC. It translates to CASSARLAGVYYNEQFF.